The 17 T cell receptor beta chains below were found in one sample sequenced in a study of shared clonotypes between healthy human individuals. The protocol was immunoSEQ multiplex PCR, while the TCRdb copy is restricted to in-frame clones and leaves out a portion. The table shows 2 million to 2.5 million clones, with under 95% occurring only once. The material sequenced was naive CD4+ T cells from PBMCs. Indicated subset: CD45RA+ positively selected. The source of these receptors is a man between 18 and 35 years old in good health. Some clones in this sample may be carry-over from other donors' samples.

This chain uses TRBV5-1 with TRBJ2-7, with D tentatively TRBD1 (6 bases). The CDR3 sequence is 15 residues long. Trimming shortened V by 6 bases and J by 3 bases, and 19 bases separated the two germline ends. Germline V gene data show CDR1 as SGHRS and CDR2 as YFSETQ. CDR3 in amino acids: CASTPRAGEVYEQYF. In DNA, the CDR3 is TGCGCCAGCACCCCACGGGCAGGGGAAGTCTACGAGCAGTACTTC.

A note on this clone: Other DNA sequences from this sample encode an identical CDR3 as well. The chain links TRBV29-1 to TRBJ2-6; D unresolved. The germline CDR1 and CDR2 sequences are SQVTM and ANQGSEA. Between the trimmed V and J ends, which lost 3 bases and 0 bases, there was a span of 3 bases. This CDR3 has 13 residues. The CDR3 sequence: CSVETSGANVLTF. The CDR3 region has the DNA TGCAGCGTTGAGACCTCTGGGGCCAACGTCCTGACTTTC.

The V and J genes are TRBV4-1 and TRBJ1-2; D uncertain. Germline assignment: CDR1 MGHRA and CDR2 YSYEKL. This CDR3 is built from 14 residues. Trimming took off 1 base at V and 3 bases at J, with 9 bases between the two ends. This CDR3 is CASSQADGYYGYTF. In DNA, the CDR3 is TGCGCCAGCAGCCAAGCGGACGGATACTATGGCTACACCTTC.

The chain employs TRBV28 and TRBJ2-7, with 11 bases lining up with TRBD2. Germline-derived CDR1 and CDR2 are MDHEN and SYDVKM. The ends lost 6 bases at V and 2 bases at J; junction bases unmatched: 6. There are 15 residues in the CDR3. The CDR3 coding sequence is TGTGCCAGCAGCGCGACTAGCGGGATCCCCTACGAGCAGTACTTC. Encoded protein: CASSATSGIPYEQYF.

Details on this clone: Other DNA sequences in this specimen translate into the identical CDR3. V usage is TRBV7-2 and J usage is TRBJ2-7; the match to TRBD1 covers 8 bases. The CDR3 is 13 residues long. Germline CDR1 and CDR2: SGHTA and FQGNSA. J was trimmed by 6 bases and V by 5 bases; bases with no gene match: 6. CDR3 region: CASSPDRGGEQYF. DNA of the CDR3: TGTGCCAGCAGCCCAGACAGGGGCGGCGAGCAGTACTTC.

The rearrangement joins TRBV4-2 to TRBJ1-4; a possible D gene is TRBD1 (6 bases). This CDR3 is 17 amino acids long. Trimming removed 1 base at V and 6 bases at J, with 18 bases between. From germline, CDR1 is LGHNA and CDR2 YNFKEQ. CDR3 sequence: CASSQAQLTTGDEKLFF. The CDR3 DNA follows: TGTGCCAGCAGCCAAGCCCAGCTCACGACAGGTGATGAAAAACTGTTTTTT.

J is TRBJ2-2 and V is TRBV10-2; 9 positions match TRBD1. Germline V gene sequence: CDR1 WSHSY, CDR2 SAAADI. The CDR3 totals 16 residues. Unmatched junction bases numbered 11, after V lost 5 bases and J lost 7 bases. The DNA for the CDR3 is TGCGCCAGCAGTCTGGGACAGGGCTACGCGGGCGGGGAGCTGTTTTTT. Encoded protein: CASSLGQGYAGGELFF.

To note about this clone: This likely comes from a read error, as the CDR3 has no conserved phenylalanine or tryptophan at its end. This sequence joins TRBV25-1 and TRBJ1-2; D unresolved. The CDR3 runs to 13 residues. The V end was cut by 3 bases, the J end by 5 bases, with 10 bases between. Germline CDR1 MGHDK, CDR2 SYGVNS. The DNA for the CDR3 is TGTGCCAGCAGTGACCCGGTCCTTTATGGCTACACCCTC. Translation gives CASSDPVLYGYTL.

This clone occurred once. This chain links TRBV28 with TRBJ2-3; D uncertain. The CDR3 has 16 amino acids. Trimming removed 6 bases at V and 0 bases at J, with 16 bases between. CDR1 and CDR2 (germline): MDHEN, SYDVKM. CDR3 residues: CASRHRRSSSTDTQYF. The CDR3, as DNA: TGTGCCAGCAGACATCGGCGTTCCTCTAGCACAGATACGCAGTATTTT.

This chain links TRBV7-3 with TRBJ2-7; TRBD1 or TRBD2 may be the D gene (5 bases each). V was cut by 5 bases and J by 2 bases, with 16 bases left in between. Per the germline V gene, CDR1 is SGHTA and CDR2 is FQGTGA. CDR3 size: 15 residues. DNA for the CDR3: TGTGCCAGCAGCCGCTTCGGGACGGAGGCCTACGAGCAGTACTTC. This sequence encodes CASSRFGTEAYEQYF.

The V call is TRBV7-7, the J call TRBJ2-2; D is perhaps TRBD2 (5 bases). Germline CDR1 reads SSHAT; CDR2 reads FNYEAQ (reference sequence). Trimming removed 1 base from V and 6 bases from J, with 15 bases in between. The CDR3 extends over 16 amino acids. CDR3 loop: CASSLVGGLTPGELFF. In DNA, the CDR3 is TGTGCCAGCAGCTTAGTCGGTGGACTTACGCCCGGGGAGCTGTTTTTT.

V and J are TRBV27 and TRBJ2-5; TRBD2 matches 10 bases. Germline V lookup: CDR1 MNHEY, CDR2 SMNVEV (reference sequence). Trimming took 3 bases from V and 5 from J; bases not matched to a gene: 12. The CDR3 loop spans 17 amino acids. CDR3 in DNA: TGTGCCAGCAGTTTGAATAGAAGCGGGAGGGGAGGGGAGACCCAGTACTTC. Residues: CASSLNRSGRGGETQYF.

A remark on this clone: Other DNA sequences in this specimen translate into the identical CDR3. J is TRBJ1-3 and V is TRBV29-1, with D tentatively TRBD1 (5 bases). Germline CDR1 and CDR2: SQVTM and ANQGSEA. The germline V and J ends were trimmed by 6 bases and 2 bases, with 11 bases remaining between them. There are 13 residues in the CDR3. The CDR3, as DNA: TGCAGCGTGGGGTGGGGGGCTGGAAACACCATATATTTT. Protein product: CSVGWGAGNTIYF.

V gene TRBV14 combines with J gene TRBJ2-7; D unclear. Germline V gene lookup returns CDR1 SGHDN and CDR2 FVKESK. The CDR3 consists of 14 residues. The V gene lost 0 bases and the J gene lost 5 bases, with 11 bases spanning the gap. CDR3 loop: CASSQDPASDEQYF. CDR3 nucleotides: TGTGCCAGCAGCCAAGATCCGGCTTCCGACGAGCAGTACTTC.

The chain links TRBV5-1 to TRBJ2-7; D is ambiguous. Germline V lookup: CDR1 SGHRS, CDR2 YFSETQ. The CDR3 has 13 residues. Trimming took off 1 base at V and 2 bases at J, with 7 bases between the two ends. The CDR3 DNA follows: TGCGCCAGCAGCTTGCCATATACCTACGAGCAGTACTTC. It codes for CASSLPYTYEQYF. The entire variable domain, with the rest obtained from reference TRBV5-1 and TRBJ2-7, is as follows: KAGVTQTPRYLIKTRGQQVTLSCSPISGHRSVSWYQQTPGQGLQFLFEYFSETQRNKGNFPGRFSGRQFSNSRSEMNVSTLELGDSALYLCASSLPYTYEQYFGPGTRLTVT.

Worth noting for this clone: Other nucleotide sequences in the sample specify the same CDR3. The V gene is TRBV9, the J gene TRBJ1-2; 9 bases are a match to TRBD1. This CDR3 has 14 amino acids. The J segment lost 5 bases and the V segment lost 3 bases, leaving 5 bases of the junction unmatched. The V gene's germline CDR1 is SGDLS and CDR2 YYNGEE. In DNA form, the CDR3 reads TGTGCCAGCAGCGCGGGGACAGGGAATTATGGCTACACCTTC. Its protein product is CASSAGTGNYGYTF.

This chain joins TRBV10-1 and TRBJ2-7, with D perhaps TRBD2 (6 bases). In germline, CDR1 is WNHNN, CDR2 SYGVQD (reference sequence). V was cut by 6 bases and J by 3 bases, with 9 bases left in between. The CDR3 runs 12 residues. The CDR3 coding sequence is TGCGCCAGCAGGGGGGACTTCTACGAGCAGTACTTC. This sequence encodes CASRGDFYEQYF.